A single sample gave rise to the 21 T cell receptor beta chains below, sequenced in a study of blood T cells in healthy people across ages. A J-beta primer mix and a sample-barcoded 5' primer were used in a second PCR of about 7 to 12 cycles. TCRdb used MiXCR to reprocess the 5' RACE reads, holding one entry per CDR3 protein. The sample has hundreds of thousands of distinct CDR3 sequences, 25% to 35% seen once. Sequenced sample: blood. The receptors stem from a woman older than 75 in good health.

This clonotype was recorded many times. The chain carries TRBV18 and TRBJ1-4; a weak D match, TRBD1 (6 bases). The ends were cut back, 6 bases at V and 5 bases at J, with 16 bases in the middle. Looked up from germline, CDR1 is KGHSH and CDR2 is LQKENI. CDR3 length: 15 residues. CDR3 protein: CASSLGHRTNEKLFF. In DNA form, the CDR3 reads TGTGCCAGCTCGTTGGGACACAGAACAAATGAAAAACTGTTTTTT.

Comment on this clonotype: A single base separates this from a much larger clone, so it may be a read error. The chain uses TRBV13 and TRBJ2-1; 7 bases are a match to TRBD1. The J call may not be correct, given that the DNA end is closer to TRBJ2-7. The CDR3 extends over 15 amino acids. Germline CDR1 reads PRHDT; CDR2 reads FYEKMQ (reference sequence). In DNA form, the CDR3 reads TGTGCCGGCAGCTCGTGGACAGGTCTGAGGGACGAGCAGTACTTC. Encoded protein: CAGSSWTGLRDEQYF.

This clonotype was counted many times. The chain recombines TRBV7-9 with TRBJ2-7; no firm D call. The V gene lost 1 base and the J gene lost 5 bases, with 15 bases spanning the gap. In germline, CDR1 is SEHNR, CDR2 FQNEAQ (reference sequence). CDR3 size: 15 residues. The CDR3: CASSLGNSVGHEQYF. DNA of the CDR3: TGTGCCAGCAGCTTAGGGAACTCGGTTGGCCACGAGCAGTACTTC.

This clonotype has a count of ten or more. V gene TRBV7-2 combines with J gene TRBJ2-2; weak D call: TRBD1 (6 bases). V lost 5 bases to trimming and J lost 0 bases, with 16 bases between them. The CDR3 loop spans 17 amino acids. From germline, CDR1 is SGHTA and CDR2 FQGNSA. DNA of the CDR3: TGTGCCAGCAGCCGACAGGCAGGGTTCACGAACACCGGGGAGCTGTTTTTT. The encoded protein is CASSRQAGFTNTGELFF.

This clonotype came up many times. The V gene is TRBV7-9, the J gene TRBJ2-7; possible D gene TRBD2, 6 bases. Germline lookup yields CDR1 SEHNR and CDR2 FQNEAQ (reference sequence). Between the trimmed V and J ends, which lost 3 bases and 5 bases, there was a span of 11 bases. This CDR3 spans 13 amino acids. The CDR3 DNA follows: TGTGCCAGCAGCTTTAGCGGCGGAAACGAGCAGTACTTC. It is translated as CASSFSGGNEQYF.

This clonotype was seen at least ten times. The rearrangement uses TRBV10-3 and TRBJ1-1; no reliable D call. This CDR3 has 15 residues. V lost 0 bases, J lost 1 base, and 9 bases lay in between. Germline loops: CDR1 ENHRY, CDR2 SYGVKD. CDR3 bases: TGTGCCATCAGTGAGTCTCGTCAGCCGAACACTGAAGCTTTCTTT. Translated, it gives CAISESRQPNTEAFF.

Notes on this clonotype: One base away lies a much larger clone, so this may be a sequencing read error. The chain recombines TRBV7-2 with TRBJ1-6, with D uncertain. Between the trimmed V and J ends, which lost 3 bases and 11 bases, there was a span of 20 bases. CDR1 is SGHTA, CDR2 FQGNSA, per germline. The CDR3 extends over 16 amino acids. The CDR3 is CASSFLSGFGDPPLHF. Written as DNA, the CDR3 is TGTGCCAGCAGCTTTCTGTCGGGGTTTGGTGATCCACCCCTCCACTTT.

This clonotype occurred many times. The chain has TRBV20-1 and TRBJ1-6; no clear D. CDR3 size: 15 residues. Germline assignment: CDR1 DFQATT and CDR2 SNEGSKA (reference sequence). Trimming left V 6 bases short and J 0 bases short, with 12 bases between. The CDR3 DNA reads as TGCAGTGCCACGACGGCTAGCTCCTATAATTCACCCCTCCACTTT. This codes for CSATTASSYNSPLHF.

This clonotype came up many times. The CDR3 loop reads CASRMSYEQYF. CDR3 DNA sequence: TGCGCCAGCAGGATGTCCTACGAGCAGTACTTC. This sequence joins TRBV5-1 and TRBJ2-7, with unresolved D. The V end was cut by 5 bases, the J end by 1 base, with 4 bases between. Germline CDR1 and CDR2: SGHRS and YFSETQ. This CDR3 region has 11 residues.

This clonotype was picked up many times. The chain joins TRBV6-6 to TRBJ2-7; D not resolved. Germline CDR1 reads MNHNY; CDR2 reads SVGAGI (reference sequence). Trimming removed 0 bases from V and 2 bases from J, with 2 bases in between. This CDR3 spans 12 amino acids. CDR3 DNA: TGTGCCAGCAGTTACTCCCCCTACGAGCAGTACTTC. Residues: CASSYSPYEQYF.

This clonotype was picked up a small number of times. With a much larger clone just one base away, this may be a read error. The chain carries TRBV10-3 and TRBJ2-5, with D uncertain. Per the germline V gene, CDR1 is ENHRY and CDR2 is SYGVKD. V lost 4 bases, J lost 11 bases, and 14 bases lay in between. The CDR3 spans 12 residues. The CDR3 DNA sequence: TGTGCCATCAGTGGGCAGTTCAATGAGCAGTACTTC. Protein sequence: CAISGQFNEQYF.

Comment on this clonotype: A much larger clone sits a single nucleotide away, making a read error possible. The chain employs TRBV29-1 and TRBJ1-1, with D maybe TRBD1 (5 bases). Germline-derived CDR1 and CDR2 are SQVTM and ANQGSEA. CDR3 length: 13 amino acids. In DNA, the CDR3 is TGCAGCATCGAAAGGGGAGGCGGCACTGAAGTTTTCTTT. Translating gives CSIERGGGTEVFF.

Ten or more counts support this clonotype. The rearrangement joins TRBV5-1 to TRBJ2-3, with D uncertain. The CDR3 totals 14 residues. Trimming removed 0 bases at V and 2 bases at J, with 7 bases between. The germline V gene encodes CDR1 SGHRS and CDR2 YFSETQ. CDR3 in DNA: TGCGCCAGCAGCTTGGCATTGCCCACAGATACGCAGTATTTT. This gives the protein CASSLALPTDTQYF.

This clonotype was detected many times. This chain uses TRBV2 with TRBJ2-7; 7 positions agree with TRBD2. CDR1 and CDR2 (germline): SNHLY, FYNNEI. This CDR3 contains 14 residues. Unmatched junction bases numbered 5, after V lost 3 bases and J lost 3 bases. This chain's CDR3 is CASSEGGRNYEQYF. For the CDR3, the DNA is TGTGCCAGCAGTGAGGGAGGGAGAAACTACGAGCAGTACTTC.

This clonotype was seen ten or more times. This chain connects TRBV6-6 to TRBJ2-3; 9 nucleotides agree with TRBD2. The V gene's germline CDR1 is MNHNY and CDR2 SVGAGI (reference sequence). J gave up 2 bases and V 5 bases, and 8 bases lay outside the gene matches. The CDR3 has 16 residues. The CDR3 sequence is CASSQLAGVTTDTQYF. CDR3 coding DNA: TGTGCCAGCAGTCAGTTAGCGGGGGTCACCACAGATACGCAGTATTTT.

This clonotype was counted ten times or more. V and J are TRBV20-1 and TRBJ2-7; TRBD2 matches 8 bases. The V and J ends lost 3 bases and 7 bases, in that order; junction bases with no gene match: 5. The CDR3 runs to 12 residues. Per germline, CDR1 DFQATT and CDR2 SNEGSKA (reference sequence). The CDR3 DNA reads as TGCAGTGCTAGCGGGGGGGCACGGGAGCAGTACTTC. Translated, it gives CSASGGAREQYF.

At least ten counts were recorded for this clonotype. The chain carries TRBV20-1 and TRBJ2-3, with TRBD1 as a possible D gene (5 bases). Germline CDR1 DFQATT, CDR2 SNEGSKA (reference sequence). V was pared by 2 bases and J by 4 bases, with 19 bases between. The CDR3 spans 16 residues. CDR3 protein: CSARLARSWGPDTQYF. Here the CDR3 DNA reads TGCAGTGCTAGATTAGCCAGGTCTTGGGGCCCAGATACGCAGTATTTT.

On this clonotype itself: A junction end diverges from the germline sequence, so it may reflect a read error. The chain uses TRBV12-3 or TRBV12-4 and TRBJ1-2; 7 nucleotides agree with TRBD1. The CDR3 totals 12 residues. CDR3 loop: CASTRQGGGYTF. CDR3 DNA sequence: TGCGCCAGCACCCGACAAGGGGGCGGCTACACCTTC.

There are many counts of this clonotype. V gene TRBV11-2 combines with J gene TRBJ2-1; D perhaps matches TRBD1 (6 bases). V lost 0 bases, J lost 6 bases, and 9 bases lay in between. Germline V CDR1 and CDR2: SGHAT, FQNNGV. The CDR3 spans 14 residues. As DNA, the CDR3 is TGTGCCAGCAGCTTAGATACACAGGGCAATGAGCAGTTCTTC. Its protein is CASSLDTQGNEQFF.

The V and J genes are TRBV20-1 and TRBJ1-1, with D possibly TRBD1 on 5 matching bases. The CDR3 is made up of 12 amino acids. In germline, CDR1 is DFQATT, CDR2 SNEGSKA (reference sequence). V dropped 6 bases and J dropped 1 base, with 9 bases sitting between them. As DNA, the CDR3 is TGCAGTGCAGCAGGGTCGAACACTGAAGCTTTCTTT. It encodes CSAAGSNTEAFF.

This sequence joins TRBV20-1 and TRBJ1-6, with 8 bases matching TRBD1. Germline values: CDR1 DFQATT, CDR2 SNEGSKA (reference sequence). The V gene end was trimmed by 1 base and the J gene end by 8 bases; junction bases not matched to a gene: 10. CDR3 length equals 16 residues. CDR3 nucleotides: TGCAGTGCTAGAGTTTCTCAGGGGGCTTACGATTCACCCCTCCACTTT. This gives the protein CSARVSQGAYDSPLHF.